Here is one T cell receptor beta chain with its context. Its antigen remains unknown. Germline CDR1 and CDR2: SEHNR and FQNEAQ (reference sequence). CDR3 length equals 14 residues. Between the trimmed V and J ends, which lost 6 bases and 2 bases, there was a span of 12 bases. The sample is drawn from a study of blood T cells in healthy people across ages. Study-wide points: Without sorted subsets, naive and antigen-experienced compartments could not be conclusively compared.

With a J-beta primer mix and a sample-barcoded 5' primer, a second PCR ran roughly 6 to 12 cycles. Each CDR3 protein gets one entry after TCRdb re-called the 5' RACE reads with MiXCR. Counted here are about 1 million distinct CDR3 sequences, 20% to 25% occurring once; the ten biggest clones make up around 0.75%. This sample also belongs to another study, concerning T cells of mothers and their children. From that study: Three healthy Caucasian mothers and their six children donated. Related mother-child pairs shared slightly more overlap than unrelated pairs, but the difference was non-significant. The authors identified no persistent microchimeric T cell clones.

The sequencing input was blood. This rearrangement joins TRBV7-9 to TRBJ2-3; D is perhaps TRBD1 or TRBD2 (6 bases each). This clonotype originated in a girl aged 2 to 9 in good health. The CDR3 DNA is TGTGCCAGCAGGCGGGACACCCACACAGATACGCAGTATTTT. This sequence encodes CASRRDTHTDTQYF.